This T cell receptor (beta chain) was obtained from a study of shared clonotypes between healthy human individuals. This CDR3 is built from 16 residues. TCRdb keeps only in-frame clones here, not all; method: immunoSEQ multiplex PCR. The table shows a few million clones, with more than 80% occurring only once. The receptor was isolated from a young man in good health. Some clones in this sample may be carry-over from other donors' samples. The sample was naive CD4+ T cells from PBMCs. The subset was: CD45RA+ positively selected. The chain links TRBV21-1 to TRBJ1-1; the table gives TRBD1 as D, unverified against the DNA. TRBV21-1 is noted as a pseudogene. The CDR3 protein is CASSKPDGDMNTEAFF. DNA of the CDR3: TGTGCCAGCAGCAAACCGGATGGGGACATGAACACTGAAGCTTTCTTT.